This passage covers 27 T cell receptor beta chains from one sample sequenced in a study of cytomegalovirus exposure and HLA in healthy donors. Researchers ran the PCR with 60 Vbeta and 13 Jbeta primers. Profiled with immunoSEQ multiplex PCR; TCRdb holds only in-frame clones, not every one. The sample holds 300,000 or so clones; 80% to 90% are singletons and the top ten take about 2%. Input material: PBMCs. These receptors all come from a woman aged 35 to 49 in good health and CMV-seropositive.

This clone was seen a few times. The chain has TRBV19 and TRBJ1-5, with 7 bases that match TRBD1. J lost 4 bases, V lost 5 bases, and 8 bases had no gene match. Germline CDR1 is LNHDA and CDR2 is SQIVND (reference sequence). The CDR3 consists of 15 residues. The CDR3 loop is CASSFRTGGNQPQHF. The CDR3 DNA is TGTGCCAGTAGTTTTCGGACAGGAGGGAATCAGCCCCAGCATTTT.

The chain is built from TRBV29-1 and TRBJ2-1, with D possibly being TRBD2 (6 bases). CDR3 length: 13 residues. Looked up from germline, CDR1 is SQVTM and CDR2 is ANQGSEA. The germline V and J ends were trimmed by 3 bases and 6 bases, with 12 bases remaining between them. The CDR3 coding sequence is TGCAGCGTTGACGGGCTAGCGCGCAATGAGCAGTTCTTC. The encoded protein is CSVDGLARNEQFF.

This chain uses TRBV30 with TRBJ1-6; D unclear. CDR3 length: 13 residues. Trimming cost V 6 bases and J 5 bases, with 11 bases left between them. CDR1 is GTSNPN and CDR2 is SVGIG in the germline V gene (reference sequence). The CDR3 nucleotides read TGTGCCTGCTCGGCGGAAAATAATTCACCCCTCCACTTT. Protein sequence: CACSAENNSPLHF.

The chain carries TRBV2 and TRBJ1-5; D is perhaps TRBD1 (6 bases). Trimming took 7 bases from V and 6 from J, leaving 13 bases between them. In germline, CDR1 is SNHLY, CDR2 FYNNEI. The CDR3 runs 13 residues. The CDR3 protein is CASNREFGQPQHF. CDR3 nucleotides: TGTGCCAGCAACAGGGAGTTCGGTCAGCCCCAGCATTTT.

The gene calls are TRBV7-9 and TRBJ1-1, with 7 bases that match TRBD1. The CDR3 spans 14 residues. With 5 bases clipped from V and 3 bases from J, the junction kept 6 bases outside the gene matches. CDR1 is SEHNR and CDR2 is FQNEAQ in the germline V gene (reference sequence). CDR3 sequence reads: CASSRYTGDTEAFF. CDR3 coding DNA: TGTGCCAGCAGCCGTTATACAGGGGACACTGAAGCTTTCTTT.

J is TRBJ2-4 and V is TRBV4-3, with 10 positions matching TRBD2. The CDR3 extends over 19 amino acids. Germline trimming cut 2 bases from V and 1 base from J; bases unmatched to any gene: 11. Germline CDR1 is LGHNA and CDR2 is YSLEER. CDR3 nucleotide sequence: TGCGCCAGCAGCCAATTTCCTAGCGGGAGTGAGGCGGCCAAAAACATTCAGTACTTC. Residues: CASSQFPSGSEAAKNIQYF.

The rearrangement links TRBV28 to TRBJ2-1; 13 bases align to TRBD2. CDR1 and CDR2 from the germline V gene are MDHEN and SYDVKM. This CDR3 is 15 amino acids long. Trimming took 2 bases from V and 10 from J; bases not matched to a gene: 5. CDR3 amino acids: CASSLKLAGGPEQFF. The CDR3 DNA follows: TGTGCCAGCAGTTTAAAACTAGCGGGGGGGCCGGAGCAGTTCTTC.

V gene TRBV6-5 combines with J gene TRBJ2-5; perhaps TRBD2 as D (5 bases). Germline V CDR1 and CDR2: MNHEY, SVGAGI. The CDR3 runs to 12 residues. Trimming removed 5 bases at V and 5 bases at J, with 9 bases between. The CDR3 reads CASSPSRETQYF. The CDR3 DNA reads as TGTGCCAGCAGTCCTAGCAGGGAGACCCAGTACTTC.

The rearrangement links TRBV18 to TRBJ1-4; D is undetermined. This CDR3 spans 14 amino acids. Germline V CDR1 and CDR2: KGHSH, LQKENI. Trimming pared 3 bases from V and 4 bases from J, leaving 9 bases between. CDR3 nucleotide sequence: TGTGCCAGCTCACCTAGGAGGAATAATGAAAAACTGTTTTTT. Translation gives CASSPRRNNEKLFF.

This clone has a handful of counts. V is TRBV28 and J is TRBJ2-2; weak D call: TRBD2 (6 bases). CDR3 length: 17 residues. Trimming removed 2 bases at V and 4 bases at J, with 17 bases between. Germline CDR1 and CDR2: MDHEN and SYDVKM. Here the CDR3 DNA reads TGTGCCAGCAGTTTAGGGGCGGGCCGGGGGAGCACCGGGGAGCTGTTTTTT. Protein product: CASSLGAGRGSTGELFF.

Note on this clone: Other DNA variants within this sample encode the same CDR3. The rearrangement joins TRBV9 to TRBJ2-1; D is uncertain. CDR1 and CDR2 from the germline V gene are SGDLS and YYNGEE. Trimming took 0 bases from V and 9 from J, leaving 4 bases between them. CDR3 size: 11 residues. The CDR3 sequence: CASSVGIEQFF. In DNA, the CDR3 is TGTGCCAGCAGCGTAGGTATTGAGCAGTTCTTC.

This chain links TRBV9 with TRBJ2-1; TRBD2 agrees at 9 bases. Germline V gene sequence: CDR1 SGDLS, CDR2 YYNGEE. The CDR3 is 15 amino acids. Trimming cost V 5 bases and J 5 bases; bases outside gene matches: 8. CDR3 DNA sequence: TGTGCCAGCAGACCTAGCGGGAAGGAGAACAATGAGCAGTTCTTC. This encodes CASRPSGKENNEQFF.

The chain has TRBV7-8 and TRBJ1-1; 10 positions agree with TRBD1. Per the germline V gene, CDR1 is SGHVS and CDR2 is FQNEAQ. With 1 base clipped from V and 1 base from J, the junction kept 3 bases outside the gene matches. There are 16 residues in the CDR3. The CDR3, as DNA: TGTGCCAGCAGCTTAGGGACAGGGGGAGGGAACACTGAAGCTTTCTTT. Translation gives CASSLGTGGGNTEAFF.

This clone was found once. The CDR3: CATSRARGGTGANVLTF. The DNA for the CDR3 is TGTGCCACCAGCAGAGCCCGGGGGGGAACAGGGGCCAACGTCCTGACTTTC. The chain combines TRBV15 with TRBJ2-6; TRBD2 aligns across 8 bases. The V segment lost 1 base and the J segment 4 bases; nucleotides outside the gene matches: 6. The germline CDR1 and CDR2 sequences are LNHNV and YYDKDF (reference sequence). The CDR3 is made up of 17 amino acids.

This chain uses TRBV28 with TRBJ1-4; D possibly corresponds to TRBD1 (6 bases). The germline CDR1 and CDR2 sequences are MDHEN and SYDVKM. This CDR3 is built from 14 residues. Trimming took off 1 base at V and 7 bases at J, with 10 bases between the two ends. CDR3 in DNA: TGTGCCAGCAGTTTATTAGGGGGGGGTGAAAAACTGTTTTTT. This codes for CASSLLGGGEKLFF. Full variable domain (outside the CDR3, taken from reference TRBV28 and TRBJ1-4): DVKVTQSSRYLVKRTGEKVFLECVQDMDHENMFWYRQDPGLGLRLIYFSYDVKMKEKGDIPEGYSVSREKKERFSLILESASTNQTSMYLCASSLLGGGEKLFFGSGTQLSVL.

The chain couples TRBV7-6 to TRBJ2-5, with D perhaps matching TRBD1 (6 bases). The J call may be in error: the DNA end matches TRBJ2-7 better. This CDR3 has 12 amino acids. Germline lookup yields CDR1 SGHVS and CDR2 FNYEAQ. As DNA, the CDR3 is TGTGCCAGCAGCTTAAACAGGGCCGAGCAGTACTTC. Translating gives CASSLNRAEQYF.

This chain links TRBV5-6 with TRBJ2-6; 7 nucleotides line up with TRBD1. Germline assignment: CDR1 SGHDT and CDR2 YYEEEE. The J segment lost 0 bases and the V segment lost 1 base, leaving 10 bases of the junction unmatched. The CDR3 totals 19 residues. The CDR3 is CASSLYMRQGGSGANVLTF. For the CDR3, the DNA is TGTGCCAGCAGCTTGTACATGCGACAGGGTGGCTCTGGGGCCAACGTCCTGACTTTC.

This clone was counted only a few times. The chain links TRBV7-2 to TRBJ1-1, with no clear D. Trimming cost V 6 bases and J 0 bases, with 11 bases left between them. Germline V lookup: CDR1 SGHTA, CDR2 FQGNSA. This CDR3 is built from 14 residues. DNA for the CDR3: TGTGCCAGCAGATCCCCAGGTATGAACACTGAAGCTTTCTTT. Its translation: CASRSPGMNTEAFF.

The chain uses TRBV28 and TRBJ1-1, with a possible D match to TRBD1 (5 bases). V was shortened by 4 bases and J by 4 bases, with 13 bases between the two germline ends. CDR1 and CDR2 from the germline V gene are MDHEN and SYDVKM. The CDR3 spans 14 residues. The CDR3 loop reads CASSSLGPITEAFF. The CDR3 coding sequence is TGTGCCAGCAGTTCCCTGGGGCCGATCACTGAAGCTTTCTTT.

The chain combines TRBV29-1 with TRBJ2-3; 9 bases align to TRBD2. The CDR3 runs 14 residues. Trimming at V came to 4 bases and at J to 4 bases, leaving 6 bases not matched to a gene. Per the germline V gene, CDR1 is SQVTM and CDR2 is ANQGSEA. Written as DNA, the CDR3 is TGCAGCGTTGTTCGCGGGAGGGCGGCAGATACGCAGTATTTT. This sequence encodes CSVVRGRAADTQYF.

This clone was seen a handful of times. The V gene is TRBV7-8, the J gene TRBJ2-7, with 7 nucleotides matching TRBD2. Germline assignment: CDR1 SGHVS and CDR2 FQNEAQ. V lost 5 bases, J lost 3 bases, and 4 bases stayed unmatched. The CDR3 is made up of 13 amino acids. The chain's CDR3 is CASSLTSVYEQYF. DNA of the CDR3: TGTGCCAGCAGCCTCACTAGCGTCTACGAGCAGTACTTC.

This clone was detected only a few times. The rearrangement links TRBV5-6 to TRBJ1-1; 7 nucleotides align to TRBD1. CDR3 length equals 14 residues. Germline values: CDR1 SGHDT, CDR2 YYEEEE. Unmatched junction bases numbered 4, after V lost 0 bases and J lost 5 bases. CDR3 nucleotide sequence: TGTGCCAGCAGCTTGGAGAGGGGGCGGACTGAAGCTTTCTTT. Its protein product is CASSLERGRTEAFF.

This sequence joins TRBV4-3 and TRBJ1-2; D uncertain. Germline V gives CDR1 LGHNA, CDR2 YSLEER. The V and J ends lost 1 base and 3 bases respectively, with 12 bases between them. The CDR3 spans 15 residues. CDR3 in DNA: TGCGCCAGCAGCCAAGCCGCGGGCACGGACTATGGCTACACCTTC. This gives the protein CASSQAAGTDYGYTF.

The chain recombines TRBV4-3 with TRBJ2-1; D is ambiguous. Germline V gene data show CDR1 as LGHNA and CDR2 as YSLEER. The CDR3 runs to 16 residues. V lost 2 bases, J lost 2 bases, and 13 bases lay in between. The CDR3 sequence is CASSQTPPPTYNEQFF. CDR3 sequence (DNA): TGCGCCAGCAGCCAAACTCCTCCCCCTACCTACAATGAGCAGTTCTTC.

V and J are TRBV29-1 and TRBJ2-7, with a tentative D call TRBD1 (6 bases). CDR3 length: 15 residues. Germline V gives CDR1 SQVTM, CDR2 ANQGSEA. V was pared by 1 base and J by 2 bases, with 15 bases between. The DNA of the CDR3 is TGCAGCGTTGAAGCCTTAACAGGGCCCACCTACGAGCAGTACTTC. Protein sequence: CSVEALTGPTYEQYF.

The rearrangement uses TRBV11-3 and TRBJ1-1; unclear D gene. Looked up from germline, CDR1 is SGHNT and CDR2 is YENEEA. With 3 bases removed from V and 4 bases from J, the gap between germline ends came to 9 bases. This CDR3 comprises 13 residues. The CDR3 spells CASSFEVSTEAFF. CDR3 nucleotides: TGTGCCAGCAGCTTTGAGGTGAGCACTGAAGCTTTCTTT.

V gene TRBV5-1 combines with J gene TRBJ2-1, with TRBD2 identical over 13 bases. The ends lost 4 bases at V and 13 bases at J; junction bases unmatched: 11. CDR3 length equals 15 residues. Germline-derived CDR1 and CDR2 are SGHRS and YFSETQ. CDR3: CASSSTGTSGNPQFF. The CDR3 nucleotides read TGCGCCAGCAGCAGTACCGGGACTAGCGGGAACCCTCAGTTCTTC.